This TCR beta chain came from a study of shared clonotypes between healthy human individuals. Background on the study: Each donor's CD4 naive and CD4 memory cells filled three plates apiece, CD8 naive two, and CD8 memory one. Study observations and caveats: For naive CD4 cells, around 5.1% of clonotypes were shared across a few donors. Rarefaction revealed incomplete sorted-subset sequencing despite large depth. Naive subsets generally exceeded memory subsets in estimated richness.

This CDR3 contains 13 residues. V was pared by 5 bases and J by 2 bases, with 10 bases between. CDR1 and CDR2 from the germline V gene are MNHEY and SVGAGI. Clones were read by immunoSEQ multiplex PCR, and TCRdb kept only the in-frame ones, dropping some. The table lists around 350,000 clones, more than 60% of them singletons. About this clone: As yet, its antigen is unknown.

Sequencing was done on a sample of memory CD4+ T cells sorted from blood. The subset denotes: CD45RA-negative fraction. V gene TRBV6-5 combines with J gene TRBJ2-7; no reliable D call. The sequence came from a man aged 25 to 40 in good health. The CDR3 reads CASSQGNPYEQYF. In DNA form, the CDR3 reads TGTGCCAGCAGTCAAGGGAACCCCTACGAGCAGTACTTC.